This entry lists 28 T cell receptor beta chains sequenced from one sample in a study of vaccination and CD4 T cells after COVID-19. Specified treatment: roughly 10-day PBMC culture with coronavirus spike peptide pools or control peptides (ViraFEST assay). Their antigens remain unidentified. An Oncomine TCR Beta short-read assay was used to sequence the DNA from cultured CD4+ T cells. MiXCR, run by TCRdb on the PCR reads, gives a single entry per CDR3 protein. The sample has some 11,000 distinct CDR3 sequences; less than 80% are singletons. The sample consisted of CD4+ T cells from blood, cultured in vitro, taken before SARS-CoV-2 vaccination. These receptors were obtained from a human donor who had recovered from COVID-19.

The chain employs TRBV18 and TRBJ2-5, with 7 positions matching TRBD2. Germline assignment: CDR1 KGHSH and CDR2 LQKENI. With V trimmed by 1 base and J by 1 base, 12 bases remained unmatched. This CDR3 has 18 amino acids. The CDR3 sequence: CASSPRRFREVLQETQYF. The CDR3 DNA reads as TGTGCCAGCTCACCACGACGGTTCCGGGAGGTCCTCCAAGAGACCCAGTACTTC.

This clonotype was counted a single time. The genes are TRBV25-1 and TRBJ2-1, with 11 bases matching TRBD2. Germline CDR1 reads MGHDK; CDR2 reads SYGVNS. With V trimmed by 8 bases and J by 5 bases, 8 bases remained unmatched. The CDR3 is made up of 15 amino acids. CDR3 nucleotide sequence: TGTGCCAGCGCCTTAGCGGGAGGGCCTCACAATGAGCAGTTCTTC. This translates into CASALAGGPHNEQFF.

The rearrangement uses TRBV20-1 and TRBJ1-5; no clear D gene. The CDR3 is made up of 15 amino acids. V lost 6 bases and J 5 bases, leaving 20 bases between the germline ends. Germline loops: CDR1 DFQATT, CDR2 SNEGSKA (reference sequence). The CDR3 DNA reads TGCAGTGCGAATCCGGGAGCCGGAGAGTATCAGCCCCAGCATTTT. Translating gives CSANPGAGEYQPQHF.

The rearrangement joins TRBV2 to TRBJ2-7, with TRBD2 matching over 12 bases. CDR3 length: 13 residues. V lost 7 bases to trimming and J lost 7 bases; unmatched junction nucleotides: 5. The germline V gene has CDR1 SNHLY and CDR2 FYNNEI. CDR3 amino acids: CASKPSGRGEQYF. The CDR3 DNA reads TGTGCCAGCAAACCTAGCGGGAGGGGTGAGCAGTACTTC.

V usage is TRBV30 and J usage is TRBJ2-7, with 7 bases matching TRBD2. This CDR3 has 14 amino acids. With V trimmed by 0 bases and J by 7 bases, 9 bases remained unmatched. Germline CDR1 reads GTSNPN; CDR2 reads SVGIG (reference sequence). The CDR3 nucleotides read TGTGCCTGGAGTGTACTTCGGGAGGAGGGTGAGCAGTACTTC. It yields the protein CAWSVLREEGEQYF. Complete variable domain (other parts from reference TRBV30 and TRBJ2-7): SQTIHQWPATLVQPVGSPLSLECTVEGTSNPNLYWYRQAAGRGLQLLFYSVGIGQISSEVPQNLSASRPQDRQFILSSKKLLLSDSGFYLCAWSVLREEGEQYFGPGTRLTVT.

The rearrangement links TRBV7-2 to TRBJ2-7; D may be TRBD1 (6 bases). The V gene's germline CDR1 is SGHTA and CDR2 FQGNSA. The germline V and J ends were trimmed by 1 base and 2 bases, with 15 bases remaining between them. The CDR3 has 16 amino acids. The DNA for the CDR3 is TGTGCCAGCAGCTTAGTCTTAGGACAGCGAACCTACGAGCAGTACTTC. It yields the protein CASSLVLGQRTYEQYF.

The V and J genes are TRBV19 and TRBJ1-2; no reliable D call. This CDR3 contains 13 residues. V was cut by 3 bases and J by 4 bases, with 9 bases left in between. CDR1 and CDR2 from the germline V gene are LNHDA and SQIVND (reference sequence). CDR3 region: CASSIGRIYGYTF. CDR3 nucleotides: TGTGCCAGTAGTATTGGGCGGATCTATGGCTACACCTTC.

J is TRBJ2-2 and V is TRBV12-3 or TRBV12-4; no clear D. The CDR3 sequence is 15 residues long. V lost 2 bases and J lost 6, with 13 bases in between. The CDR3 spells CASSLRTAQSGELFF. The CDR3 region has the DNA TGTGCCAGCAGTTTAAGGACGGCGCAGTCCGGGGAGCTGTTTTTT.

J is TRBJ1-2 and V is TRBV7-3; the D is unclear. Germline CDR1 is SGHTA and CDR2 is FQGTGA. Deletions cut 1 base from V and 3 bases from J, with 12 bases between. CDR3 length equals 15 residues. This CDR3 is CASSLRAEEDYGYTF. The CDR3 coding sequence is TGTGCCAGCAGCTTAAGGGCCGAAGAAGACTATGGCTACACCTTC.

The rearrangement links TRBV5-1 to TRBJ2-1, with 10 bases identical to TRBD2. CDR1 is SGHRS and CDR2 is YFSETQ in the germline V gene. The V segment lost 2 bases and the J segment 7 bases; nucleotides outside the gene matches: 6. The CDR3 sequence is 15 residues long. CDR3 sequence reads: CASSFLAGAGNEQFF. The CDR3 DNA reads TGCGCCAGCAGCTTCCTAGCGGGAGCGGGGAATGAGCAGTTCTTC. Filled out from reference TRBV5-1 and TRBJ2-1, the complete variable domain reads KAGVTQTPRYLIKTRGQQVTLSCSPISGHRSVSWYQQTPGQGLQFLFEYFSETQRNKGNFPGRFSGRQFSNSRSEMNVSTLELGDSALYLCASSFLAGAGNEQFFGPGTRLTVL.

This chain links TRBV15 with TRBJ2-3; 10 bases are a match to TRBD1. Trimming at V came to 2 bases and at J to 4 bases, leaving 21 bases not matched to a gene. The CDR3 length is 21 residues. The germline CDR1 and CDR2 sequences are LNHNV and YYDKDF (reference sequence). The DNA for the CDR3 is TGTGCCACCAGCAGATCTACTCCACCCCCCGGGACAGGGGTTAGAGCAGATACGCAGTATTTT. It is translated as CATSRSTPPPGTGVRADTQYF.

V gene TRBV11-3 combines with J gene TRBJ2-2; possible D gene TRBD1, 6 bases. CDR3 length equals 15 residues. V lost 0 bases to trimming and J lost 4 bases, with 9 bases between them. Germline assignment: CDR1 SGHNT and CDR2 YENEEA. CDR3 protein: CASSLDWTATGELFF. The CDR3 DNA sequence: TGTGCCAGCAGCTTAGATTGGACAGCCACCGGGGAGCTGTTTTTT.

The chain is built from TRBV30 and TRBJ1-5, with 12 bases aligning to TRBD1. The V segment lost 0 bases and the J segment 3 bases; nucleotides outside the gene matches: 0. Germline CDR1 and CDR2: GTSNPN and SVGIG (reference sequence). CDR3 size: 15 residues. As DNA, the CDR3 is TGTGCCTGGAGTGTGGGACAGGGGGCCAATCAGCCCCAGCATTTT. Protein: CAWSVGQGANQPQHF.

J is TRBJ2-1 and V is TRBV24-1; 9 bases align to TRBD1. This CDR3 is 15 amino acids long. Germline V gives CDR1 KGHDR, CDR2 SFDVKD. The trim removed 2 bases at V and 7 bases at J, leaving 5 bases unmatched. The CDR3 sequence: CATSDSGTGSNEQFF. DNA of the CDR3: TGTGCCACCAGTGATTCAGGGACAGGGTCAAATGAGCAGTTCTTC.

V usage is TRBV28 and J usage is TRBJ1-5; 8 bases match TRBD1. The J segment lost 1 base and the V segment lost 5 bases, leaving 13 bases of the junction unmatched. The V gene's germline CDR1 is MDHEN and CDR2 SYDVKM. The CDR3 consists of 18 residues. The CDR3 protein is CASSLIGQGQLSNQPQHF. The CDR3 DNA reads as TGTGCCAGCAGTCTTATCGGACAGGGACAATTAAGCAATCAGCCCCAGCATTTT.

Only one count was recorded for this clonotype. J is TRBJ2-7 and V is TRBV6-1; the D is unclear. The CDR3 sequence is 12 residues long. The V gene's germline CDR1 is MNHNS and CDR2 SASEGT. Trimming shortened V by 5 bases and J by 6 bases, and 11 bases separated the two germline ends. CDR3 loop: CASSTRVVEQYF. The CDR3 DNA follows: TGTGCCAGCAGTACAAGGGTAGTCGAGCAGTACTTC.

The chain joins TRBV7-3 to TRBJ1-2; 7 positions match TRBD1. The CDR3 is 13 residues long. CDR1 is SGHTA and CDR2 is FQGTGA in the germline V gene. Losses at the gene ends were 5 bases for V and 2 bases for J; bases not matched to a gene: 2. The CDR3 here is CASSPQGNYGYTF. CDR3 nucleotide sequence: TGTGCCAGCAGCCCACAGGGGAACTATGGCTACACCTTC.

The gene calls are TRBV20-1 and TRBJ2-4; 9 bases are shared with TRBD1. Unmatched junction bases numbered 12, after V lost 7 bases and J lost 2 bases. Per germline, CDR1 DFQATT and CDR2 SNEGSKA (reference sequence). CDR3 size: 16 residues. CDR3 sequence (DNA): TGCAGTGTAGCGAGGACAGGGGAATCTACCAAAAACATTCAGTACTTC. Translating gives CSVARTGESTKNIQYF.

The rearrangement links TRBV7-3 to TRBJ2-2; 7 bases agree with TRBD1. The CDR3 extends over 18 amino acids. J was trimmed by 4 bases and V by 6 bases; bases with no gene match: 17. Germline CDR1 is SGHTA and CDR2 is FQGTGA. The CDR3 loop reads CASSSPRGQGVGTGELFF. The CDR3 region has the DNA TGTGCCAGCAGTTCCCCGAGAGGGCAGGGGGTCGGCACCGGGGAGCTGTTTTTT.

The chain uses TRBV6-1 and TRBJ1-1, with 7 nucleotides matching TRBD1. Germline lookup yields CDR1 MNHNS and CDR2 SASEGT. The CDR3 loop spans 13 amino acids. V trimming: 8 bases; J trimming: 5 bases; junction bases outside the gene matches: 8. The CDR3 spells CASPRGLGTEAFF. The DNA of the CDR3 is TGTGCCAGCCCTAGGGGGCTGGGAACTGAAGCTTTCTTT.

The table lists this clonotype with a few counts. The chain is built from TRBV30 and TRBJ1-6; 7 positions match TRBD1. From germline, CDR1 is GTSNPN and CDR2 SVGIG (reference sequence). This CDR3 region has 15 residues. The V gene end was trimmed by 6 bases and the J gene end by 0 bases; junction bases not matched to a gene: 5. CDR3 nucleotides: TGTGCCTGTCCGACAGGGAGCTCCTATAATTCACCCCTCCACTTT. Amino acid sequence: CACPTGSSYNSPLHF.

The chain employs TRBV27 and TRBJ1-2; the D gene is possibly TRBD1 (6 bases). The V gene's germline CDR1 is MNHEY and CDR2 SMNVEV (reference sequence). The V gene lost 3 bases and the J gene lost 8 bases, with 13 bases spanning the gap. This CDR3 is 13 amino acids long. The CDR3 DNA reads as TGTGCCAGCAGTTTCCAGGGGCTGGGCGGCTACACCTTC. Encoded protein: CASSFQGLGGYTF.

The CDR3 nucleotides read TGTGCCAGCAGCGTCGGACTAGCTTACGAGCAGTACTTC. This encodes CASSVGLAYEQYF. The chain links TRBV11-3 to TRBJ2-7, with 8 nucleotides matching TRBD2. Looked up from germline, CDR1 is SGHNT and CDR2 is YENEEA. After removal of 5 bases from V and 4 bases from J, the junction contained 4 bases not matched to a gene. CDR3 length: 13 residues.

The chain links TRBV29-1 to TRBJ2-3; TRBD1 is a possible D gene (6 bases). The germline V gene has CDR1 SQVTM and CDR2 ANQGSEA. V lost 6 bases, J lost 2 bases, and 15 bases lay in between. This CDR3 region has 14 residues. CDR3 sequence (DNA): TGCAGCGTCGCCATAGGGGGTTTCACAGATACGCAGTATTTT. It codes for CSVAIGGFTDTQYF.

The rearrangement joins TRBV7-2 to TRBJ2-7; 7 nucleotides align to TRBD2. The ends lost 1 base at V and 3 bases at J; junction bases unmatched: 9. The length of the CDR3 is 16 residues. Germline loops: CDR1 SGHTA, CDR2 FQGNSA. This CDR3 reads CASSLGGGRNVYEQYF. The CDR3 DNA reads as TGTGCCAGCAGCTTAGGAGGCGGGAGAAATGTCTACGAGCAGTACTTC.

This clonotype showed up just a few times. V is TRBV27 and J is TRBJ2-3; the D call may be TRBD1 or TRBD2 (5 bases each). The V and J ends lost 5 bases and 2 bases respectively, with 14 bases between them. Germline V gives CDR1 MNHEY, CDR2 SMNVEV (reference sequence). CDR3 length: 15 amino acids. This CDR3 is CASSAWDRSTDTQYF. CDR3 in DNA: TGTGCCAGCAGTGCCTGGGACCGCTCCACAGATACGCAGTATTTT.

V gene TRBV27 combines with J gene TRBJ1-5, with 7 bases fitting TRBD1. The CDR3 consists of 15 residues. The germline CDR1 and CDR2 sequences are MNHEY and SMNVEV (reference sequence). Trimming took 9 bases from V and 6 from J; bases not matched to a gene: 14. The DNA for the CDR3 is TGTGCCAGAACTCCCCCGGAGGGGGCAGGTCAGCCCCAGCATTTT. This codes for CARTPPEGAGQPQHF.

V gene TRBV7-3 combines with J gene TRBJ1-2, with D unresolved. Germline CDR1 and CDR2: SGHTA and FQGTGA. The ends were cut back, 2 bases at V and 4 bases at J, with 8 bases in the middle. The CDR3 has 13 residues. The CDR3 reads CASSLSGSYGYTF. As DNA, the CDR3 is TGTGCCAGCAGCTTATCAGGATCCTATGGCTACACCTTC.